This entry lists 22 T cell receptor beta chains sequenced from one sample in a study of cytomegalovirus exposure and HLA in healthy donors. Vbeta (60) and Jbeta (13) primers were used in the PCR. TCRdb keeps only in-frame clones here, not all; method: immunoSEQ multiplex PCR. The profile shows some 62,000 clones, around 87% of them singletons. The sequencing sample was made of PBMCs. Source of these receptors: a man younger than 35 in good health and CMV-seronegative.

The chain couples TRBV5-1 to TRBJ2-7; a possible D gene is TRBD1 (8 bases). CDR3 length: 14 amino acids. V gave up 4 bases and J gave up 3 bases, with 14 bases separating them. Germline V CDR1 and CDR2: SGHRS, YFSETQ. The CDR3 sequence: CASSDHRGGYEQYF. CDR3 nucleotides: TGCGCCAGCAGCGATCACAGGGGGGGCTACGAGCAGTACTTC.

The J gene is TRBJ1-6, the V gene TRBV21-1; whether TRBD1, the table's D call, matches the DNA was not checked. TRBV21-1 is annotated as a pseudogene. This CDR3 comprises 15 residues. The CDR3 loop reads CASSGWTGANSPLHF. The CDR3 region has the DNA TGTGCCAGCAGCGGCTGGACAGGAGCTAATTCACCCCTCCACTTT.

The chain carries TRBV5-1 and TRBJ2-3; D remains ambiguous. The CDR3 is 14 amino acids. CDR1 SGHRS and CDR2 YFSETQ come from the germline V gene. The V end was cut by 3 bases, the J end by 6 bases, with 14 bases between. The DNA of the CDR3 is TGCGCCAGCAGCTCTAGTACACCAACTGATACGCAGTATTTT. Translating gives CASSSSTPTDTQYF. Full variable domain (remainder filled in from reference TRBV5-1 and TRBJ2-3): KAGVTQTPRYLIKTRGQQVTLSCSPISGHRSVSWYQQTPGQGLQFLFEYFSETQRNKGNFPGRFSGRQFSNSRSEMNVSTLELGDSALYLCASSSSTPTDTQYFGPGTRLTVL.

This sequence joins TRBV27 and TRBJ1-1; 8 bases agree with TRBD1. This CDR3 region has 12 residues. After removal of 6 bases from V and 3 bases from J, the junction contained 0 bases not matched to a gene. Germline CDR1 reads MNHEY; CDR2 reads SMNVEV (reference sequence). The chain's CDR3 is CASRTGDTEAFF. As DNA, the CDR3 is TGTGCCAGCAGGACAGGGGACACTGAAGCTTTCTTT.

In its sample, this clone was seen a few times. The chain joins TRBV11-2 to TRBJ1-3, with a possible D match to TRBD1 (5 bases). The CDR3 loop spans 15 amino acids. Trimming shortened V by 1 base and J by 4 bases, and 11 bases separated the two germline ends. Looked up from germline, CDR1 is SGHAT and CDR2 is FQNNGV. In DNA, the CDR3 is TGTGCCAGCAGCTTAGGGGGGGTGACGGGAAACACCATATATTTT. This codes for CASSLGGVTGNTIYF.

This chain links TRBV4-1 with TRBJ2-3; 7 bases are shared with TRBD2. Per the germline V gene, CDR1 is MGHRA and CDR2 is YSYEKL. This CDR3 is built from 16 residues. V lost 3 bases to trimming and J lost 4 bases; unmatched junction nucleotides: 10. This CDR3 reads CASSQELARKSDTQYF. CDR3 DNA: TGCGCCAGCAGCCAGGAACTAGCGAGGAAATCAGATACGCAGTATTTT.

The chain has TRBV6-6 and TRBJ2-1; 12 nucleotides match TRBD2. The CDR3 is made up of 16 amino acids. Germline V CDR1 and CDR2: MNHNY, SVGAGI (reference sequence). The junction had 11 bases not matched to a gene; V was cut back by 7 bases and J by 7 bases. The DNA of the CDR3 is TGTGCCAGCATTACCCCTGGGACTAGCGGGTTAAATGAGCAGTTCTTC. Translation gives CASITPGTSGLNEQFF.

This clone showed up just a few times. J is TRBJ2-7 and V is TRBV28; 7 bases map to TRBD1. V shed 4 bases, J shed 2 bases, and the junction held 5 bases outside the gene matches. Looked up from germline, CDR1 is MDHEN and CDR2 is SYDVKM. The CDR3 has 14 residues. CDR3 in DNA: TGTGCCAGCAGTTCCTTGACAGGGACCTACGAGCAGTACTTC. Translated: CASSSLTGTYEQYF. Based on the CDR3 plus reference TRBV28 and TRBJ2-7, the full variable domain is DVKVTQSSRYLVKRTGEKVFLECVQDMDHENMFWYRQDPGLGLRLIYFSYDVKMKEKGDIPEGYSVSREKKERFSLILESASTNQTSMYLCASSSLTGTYEQYFGPGTRLTVT.

The chain has TRBV29-1 and TRBJ2-1; a weak D match, TRBD1 (6 bases). Germline CDR1 is SQVTM and CDR2 is ANQGSEA. The V end was cut by 7 bases, the J end by 5 bases, with 18 bases between. CDR3 length equals 14 residues. The CDR3 spells CSAVQGSTDNEQFF. The CDR3 nucleotides are TGCAGCGCCGTCCAGGGGTCTACCGACAATGAGCAGTTCTTC.

The chain is built from TRBV28 and TRBJ1-4, with 8 bases identical to TRBD1. V shed 7 bases and J 4 bases; nucleotides not matched to a gene: 5. The CDR3 is 14 amino acids. The V gene's germline CDR1 is MDHEN and CDR2 SYDVKM. CDR3 loop: CASNPTGDNEKLFF. DNA of the CDR3: TGTGCCAGCAACCCGACAGGGGATAATGAAAAACTGTTTTTT.

V usage is TRBV28 and J usage is TRBJ2-7; TRBD1 agrees at 8 bases. CDR1 MDHEN and CDR2 SYDVKM come from the germline V gene. After removal of 9 bases from V and 2 bases from J, the junction contained 9 bases not matched to a gene. The CDR3 runs to 14 residues. The CDR3 is CASTPGDRPYEQYF. The CDR3 region has the DNA TGTGCCAGTACCCCTGGGGACAGGCCCTACGAGCAGTACTTC. Full variable domain (rest looked up from reference TRBV28 and TRBJ2-7): DVKVTQSSRYLVKRTGEKVFLECVQDMDHENMFWYRQDPGLGLRLIYFSYDVKMKEKGDIPEGYSVSREKKERFSLILESASTNQTSMYLCASTPGDRPYEQYFGPGTRLTVT.

The table lists this clone with a few counts. The rearrangement uses TRBV2 and TRBJ2-7; 8 nucleotides agree with TRBD2. V shed 4 bases and J 11 bases; nucleotides not matched to a gene: 7. Germline CDR1 and CDR2: SNHLY and FYNNEI. This CDR3 has 12 residues. CDR3 loop: CASSAKILAEYF. CDR3 sequence (DNA): TGTGCCAGCAGTGCTAAGATACTAGCGGAGTACTTC.

The chain couples TRBV6-6 to TRBJ2-1; D might be TRBD1 (6 bases). V was trimmed by 0 bases and J by 9 bases, leaving 18 bases between them. CDR1 is MNHNY, CDR2 SVGAGI, per germline (reference sequence). The CDR3 consists of 16 residues. The CDR3 sequence: CASSYSGQSIGSEQFF. CDR3 DNA sequence: TGTGCCAGCAGTTACTCTGGACAGTCGATTGGCAGTGAGCAGTTCTTC.

The rearrangement links TRBV7-6 to TRBJ1-2; a weak D match, TRBD1 (5 bases). Per the germline V gene, CDR1 is SGHVS and CDR2 is FNYEAQ. Deletions cut 5 bases from V and 8 bases from J, with 15 bases between. This CDR3 contains 13 residues. CDR3 DNA: TGTGCCAGCAGCCCTCAGGGTGGCCGCGGCTACACCTTC. This translates into CASSPQGGRGYTF. The full variable domain, completed using reference TRBV7-6 and TRBJ1-2, is GAGVSQSPRYKVTKRGQDVALRCDPISGHVSLYWYRQALGQGPEFLTYFNYEAQQDKSGLPNDRFSAERPEGSISTLTIQRTEQRDSAMYRCASSPQGGRGYTFGSGTRLTVV.

The rearrangement uses TRBV11-2 and TRBJ1-5; no reliable D call. There are 13 residues in the CDR3. Germline CDR1 SGHAT, CDR2 FQNNGV. V was trimmed by 2 bases and J by 5 bases, leaving 7 bases between them. The CDR3 DNA reads as TGTGCCAGCAGCTTATCACAGTATCAGCCCCAGCATTTT. Residues: CASSLSQYQPQHF.

This clone was observed a few times. The chain joins TRBV6-1 to TRBJ1-1; a weak D match, TRBD1 (5 bases). The germline gives CDR1 MNHNS, CDR2 SASEGT. V lost 5 bases to trimming and J lost 3 bases, with 13 bases between them. The CDR3 is 14 residues long. For the CDR3, the DNA is TGTGCCAGCAGTAGAGGGACTTCGGACACTGAAGCTTTCTTT. It encodes CASSRGTSDTEAFF.

The rearrangement uses TRBV14 and TRBJ2-7; D remains ambiguous. This CDR3 spans 15 amino acids. The germline gives CDR1 SGHDN, CDR2 FVKESK. V dropped 0 bases and J dropped 2 bases, with 11 bases sitting between them. DNA of the CDR3: TGTGCCAGCAGCCAAGATGAGAACACAGCCTACGAGCAGTACTTC. This gives the protein CASSQDENTAYEQYF.

V is TRBV7-9 and J is TRBJ1-1; D is perhaps TRBD1 (5 bases). The V and J ends lost 5 bases and 1 base respectively, with 11 bases between them. In germline, CDR1 is SEHNR, CDR2 FQNEAQ (reference sequence). The CDR3 has 14 amino acids. The chain's CDR3 is CASSPGWGNTEAFF. The CDR3 DNA is TGTGCCAGCAGCCCAGGGTGGGGGAACACTGAAGCTTTCTTT.

The V gene is TRBV5-4, the J gene TRBJ2-2; D is unresolved. V shed 3 bases and J shed 6 bases, with 12 bases lying between them. This CDR3 spans 14 amino acids. In germline, CDR1 is SGHNT, CDR2 YYREEE (reference sequence). CDR3 DNA: TGTGCCAGCAGCTCTGAGGATGGAGCCGGGGAGCTGTTTTTT. Translating gives CASSSEDGAGELFF.

This clone was observed a single time. V is TRBV7-9 and J is TRBJ1-4, with 8 bases fitting TRBD1. CDR3 length: 14 residues. Germline V lookup: CDR1 SEHNR, CDR2 FQNEAQ (reference sequence). The ends lost 3 bases at V and 8 bases at J; junction bases unmatched: 5. CDR3 in amino acids: CASSLGQVDEKLFF. The CDR3, as DNA: TGTGCCAGCAGCTTGGGACAGGTAGACGAAAAACTGTTTTTT.

This clone was picked up a small number of times. The chain uses TRBV28 and TRBJ2-5, with D possibly TRBD1 on 5 matching bases. V lost 3 bases, J lost 2 bases, and 10 bases lay in between. Germline CDR1 MDHEN, CDR2 SYDVKM. The CDR3 sequence is 14 residues long. CDR3 bases: TGTGCCAGCAGTTTCGACAGAAGGCAAGAGACCCAGTACTTC. It codes for CASSFDRRQETQYF. The full variable domain, with the rest looked up from reference TRBV28 and TRBJ2-5, is DVKVTQSSRYLVKRTGEKVFLECVQDMDHENMFWYRQDPGLGLRLIYFSYDVKMKEKGDIPEGYSVSREKKERFSLILESASTNQTSMYLCASSFDRRQETQYFGPGTRLLVL.

This clone came up once. J is TRBJ2-1 and V is TRBV14, with D possibly TRBD1 on 6 matching bases. CDR1 and CDR2 from the germline V gene are SGHDN and FVKESK. This CDR3 is 15 amino acids long. V lost 4 bases, J lost 0 bases, and 10 bases lay in between. Written as DNA, the CDR3 is TGTGCCAGCAGCCGTACAGGGAACTCCTACAATGAGCAGTTCTTC. Translated, it gives CASSRTGNSYNEQFF.